This passage covers 3 T cell receptor beta chains from one sample sequenced in a study of OX40 agonist ivuxolimab in advanced cancers. Sequenced by immunoSEQ multiplex PCR; TCRdb stores in-frame clones only, minus some. The sample yields tens of thousands of clones, less than 90% seen once. The sequences come from CD4+ or CD8+ T cells sorted from blood, collected in a trial of the OX40 agonist ivuxolimab. The source of these receptors is an adult with an advanced solid tumor such as melanoma, head and neck, liver or kidney cancer.

The chain recombines TRBV10-3 with TRBJ2-7; D is possibly TRBD1 (5 bases). V lost 0 bases and J 2 bases, leaving 23 bases between the germline ends. The germline V gene encodes CDR1 ENHRY and CDR2 SYGVKD. CDR3 length: 19 amino acids. The CDR3 region is CAISESAGVSDIRTYEQYF. The DNA for the CDR3 is TGTGCCATCAGTGAGTCGGCTGGGGTCTCGGACATACGAACCTACGAGCAGTACTTC.

In its sample, this clone was seen a few times. The chain links TRBV6-5 to TRBJ1-1; D gene ambiguous. The V end lost 0 bases, the J end lost 8 bases, and 7 bases lay between the germline ends. Germline lookup yields CDR1 MNHEY and CDR2 SVGAGI. The length of the CDR3 is 12 residues. The CDR3: CASSYSGREAFF. CDR3 bases: TGTGCCAGCAGTTACTCGGGCAGAGAAGCTTTCTTT.

The chain combines TRBV9 with TRBJ1-1; D is unresolved. Germline V gene lookup returns CDR1 SGDLS and CDR2 YYNGEE. Trimming pared 2 bases from V and 1 base from J, leaving 15 bases between. The CDR3 spans 16 residues. The CDR3 sequence is CASSVTLGPKNTEAFF. DNA of the CDR3: TGTGCCAGCAGCGTCACCCTAGGACCGAAGAACACTGAAGCTTTCTTT.